This T cell receptor beta chain was sequenced during a study of blood T cells in healthy people across ages. Next came a second PCR, run for about 6 to 12 cycles, which used a sample-barcoded 5' primer along with a J-beta primer mix. Every cDNA molecule bore a tag from a template-switch adaptor containing 12 random nucleotides. One entry per CDR3 protein results from TCRdb running MiXCR on the 5' RACE reads. The sample lists about 730,000 distinct CDR3 sequences, approximately 39% occurring once. Healthy Caucasian individuals from Russia aged roughly 6 to 90 were enrolled as donors. As regards this clonotype: As yet, its antigen is unknown.

Findings and limits, study-wide: Among T cells, TCR beta diversity per million cells dropped roughly linearly as age rose. Changes seen in expanded clonotypes were possibly confounded by donor CMV status left unknown.

CDR1 is KGHSH and CDR2 is LQKENI in the germline V gene. The junction had 7 bases not matched to a gene; V was cut back by 3 bases and J by 2 bases. This CDR3 comprises 17 residues. Sequencing was done on a sample of blood. The TCR originated in a woman aged 55 to 70 in good health. The gene calls are TRBV18 and TRBJ2-2; the match to TRBD2 covers 9 bases. The DNA for the CDR3 is TGTGCCAGCTCACCCGACTCCCTAGCGGGAAACACCGGGGAGCTGTTTTTT. Protein: CASSPDSLAGNTGELFF.